The 26 T cell receptor beta chains in this list originate from one sample, sequenced in a study of cytomegalovirus exposure and HLA in healthy donors. In the PCR, 60 Vbeta and 13 Jbeta primers were used. Assay: immunoSEQ multiplex PCR; the TCRdb copy retains only in-frame clones and omits some. The sample carries 110,000 to 150,000 clones, 65% to 80% recorded once. The sequenced sample was PBMCs. These TCRs come from a woman aged 40-49 years in good health and CMV-seronegative.

In nucleotides, the CDR3 is TGTGCCAGCAGAGGGACGGGGGGTCGCTCCTACGAGCAGTACTTC. This codes for CASRGTGGRSYEQYF. The chain links TRBV6-6 to TRBJ2-7; 7 bases agree with TRBD2. Germline lookup yields CDR1 MNHNY and CDR2 SVGAGI (reference sequence). V was pared by 6 bases and J by 0 bases, with 8 bases of the junction left unmatched. There are 15 residues in the CDR3.

V gene TRBV7-9 combines with J gene TRBJ2-1; D ambiguous. CDR3 length: 16 residues. Germline V gene lookup returns CDR1 SEHNR and CDR2 FQNEAQ (reference sequence). Trimming removed 2 bases at V and 5 bases at J, with 16 bases between. The CDR3 DNA reads as TGTGCCAGCAGCTTAACCCGCCTAAGTGTCCACAATGAGCAGTTCTTC. Translated, it gives CASSLTRLSVHNEQFF. The full variable domain, in which reference TRBV7-9 and TRBJ2-1 provide the parts outside the CDR3, is DTGVSQNPRHKITKRGQNVTFRCDPISEHNRLYWYRQTLGQGPEFLTYFQNEAQLEKSRLLSDRFSAERPKGSFSTLEIQRTEQGDSAMYLCASSLTRLSVHNEQFFGPGTRLTVL.

A single count supports this clone. The genes are TRBV19 and TRBJ1-2; 7 bases align to TRBD1. J gave up 8 bases and V 4 bases, and 4 bases lay outside the gene matches. Germline CDR1 is LNHDA and CDR2 is SQIVND (reference sequence). The CDR3 extends over 12 amino acids. CDR3 loop: CASSTGGGGYTF. DNA for the CDR3: TGTGCCAGTAGTACAGGGGGAGGAGGCTACACCTTC. The full variable domain, in which reference TRBV19 and TRBJ1-2 provide the parts outside the CDR3, is DGGITQSPKYLFRKEGQNVTLSCEQNLNHDAMYWYRQDPGQGLRLIYYSQIVNDFQKGDIAEGYSVSREKKESFPLTVTSAQKNPTAFYLCASSTGGGGYTFGSGTRLTVV.

The table lists this clone with a few counts. The CDR3 protein is CASSQSGYGYTF. CDR3 nucleotide sequence: TGTGCCAGCAGCCAATCGGGTTATGGCTACACCTTC. The chain combines TRBV5-6 with TRBJ1-2; D remains unclear. Germline lookup yields CDR1 SGHDT and CDR2 YYEEEE. CDR3 size: 12 residues. Trimming took off 4 bases at V and 5 bases at J, with 9 bases between the two ends.

V is TRBV27 and J is TRBJ2-1; 11 nucleotides line up with TRBD2. CDR1 MNHEY and CDR2 SMNVEV come from the germline V gene (reference sequence). The CDR3 extends over 17 amino acids. With 3 bases clipped from V and 3 bases from J, the junction kept 7 bases outside the gene matches. The CDR3 region is CASSFTGTSGLYNEQFF. The CDR3 DNA is TGTGCCAGCAGTTTTACTGGGACTAGCGGTCTCTACAATGAGCAGTTCTTC.

The rearrangement joins TRBV2 to TRBJ1-5, with 11 bases matching TRBD1. With V trimmed by 7 bases and J by 3 bases, 5 bases remained unmatched. This CDR3 contains 15 residues. Germline V gene sequence: CDR1 SNHLY, CDR2 FYNNEI. The CDR3 reads CASTTGQGDNQPQHF. CDR3 DNA sequence: TGTGCCAGCACCACGGGACAGGGGGACAATCAGCCCCAGCATTTT. Together with reference TRBV2 and TRBJ1-5, the CDR3 gives the full variable domain: EPEVTQTPSHQVTQMGQEVILRCVPISNHLYFYWYRQILGQKVEFLVSFYNNEISEKSEIFDDQFSVERPDGSNFTLKIRSTKLEDSAMYFCASTTGQGDNQPQHFGDGTRLSIL.

This chain uses TRBV30 with TRBJ2-3, with 11 nucleotides matching TRBD2. V shed 6 bases, J shed 2 bases, and the junction held 7 bases outside the gene matches. The V gene's germline CDR1 is GTSNPN and CDR2 SVGIG (reference sequence). The CDR3 contains 15 residues. CDR3 sequence: CACRASGGNTDTQYF. In DNA form, the CDR3 reads TGTGCCTGTAGGGCTAGCGGGGGGAACACAGATACGCAGTATTTT. Full variable domain (outside the CDR3, taken from reference TRBV30 and TRBJ2-3): SQTIHQWPATLVQPVGSPLSLECTVEGTSNPNLYWYRQAAGRGLQLLFYSVGIGQISSEVPQNLSASRPQDRQFILSSKKLLLSDSGFYLCACRASGGNTDTQYFGPGTRLTVL.

The V call is TRBV29-1, the J call TRBJ1-2, with D hard to call. Germline V lookup: CDR1 SQVTM, CDR2 ANQGSEA. The CDR3 has 13 residues. V was trimmed by 7 bases and J by 3 bases, leaving 15 bases between them. The CDR3 DNA follows: TGCAGCGCCGTCACTTTCGGGGACTATGGCTACACCTTC. This gives the protein CSAVTFGDYGYTF.

The chain couples TRBV5-6 to TRBJ2-7, with D unresolved. The CDR3 is 13 residues long. Germline lookup yields CDR1 SGHDT and CDR2 YYEEEE. The V end was cut by 4 bases, the J end by 2 bases, with 10 bases between. The CDR3: CASSLLTPYEQYF. The CDR3 DNA follows: TGTGCCAGCAGCCTACTTACCCCCTACGAGCAGTACTTC.

In its sample, this clone was seen once. The chain employs TRBV6-5 and TRBJ1-2; D possibly corresponds to TRBD1 (5 bases). The CDR3 sequence is 16 residues long. V lost 3 bases and J lost 3, with 17 bases in between. From germline, CDR1 is MNHEY and CDR2 SVGAGI. The CDR3 reads CASSYGAGRSDYGYTF. The CDR3, as DNA: TGTGCCAGCAGTTATGGGGCAGGAAGGTCTGACTATGGCTACACCTTC.

The CDR3 DNA is TGCAGCGTGCGACAGGGATCGGCGGTGGGAAACACCATATATTTT. It yields the protein CSVRQGSAVGNTIYF. The rearrangement links TRBV29-1 to TRBJ1-3, with 7 bases matching TRBD1. From germline, CDR1 is SQVTM and CDR2 ANQGSEA. The CDR3 is 15 residues long. V shed 6 bases, J shed 4 bases, and the junction held 12 bases outside the gene matches.

The V and J genes are TRBV18 and TRBJ2-1, with D uncertain. Germline lookup yields CDR1 KGHSH and CDR2 LQKENI. Trimming stripped 0 bases from V and 7 bases from J, with 16 bases between. The CDR3 totals 16 residues. CDR3 sequence (DNA): TGTGCCAGCTCACCACCGTCTCGGGTCCGTGGAAATGAGCAGTTCTTC. Translated: CASSPPSRVRGNEQFF.

To note about this clone: The junction differs from germline at one of its ends, possibly a read error. The chain recombines TRBV7-9 with TRBJ2-3, with D perhaps TRBD1 or TRBD2 (5 bases each). This CDR3 has 12 residues. Per the germline V gene, CDR1 is SEHNR and CDR2 is FQNEAQ (reference sequence). CDR3 sequence: CSSSLEGDTQYF. The CDR3 DNA reads as TGTTCCAGCAGCTTAGAGGGGGATACGCAGTATTTT.

Notes on this clone: Other DNA sequences in this sample translate to the same CDR3. The chain has TRBV5-1 and TRBJ1-5, with TRBD1 identical over 7 bases. The CDR3 sequence is 14 residues long. J lost 5 bases, V lost 4 bases, and 6 bases had no gene match. Germline CDR1 and CDR2: SGHRS and YFSETQ. The CDR3, as DNA: TGCGCCAGCAGCCTCCGACAGGGCGATCAGCCCCAGCATTTT. Translation gives CASSLRQGDQPQHF.

This chain joins TRBV9 and TRBJ1-1; tentatively, D is TRBD1 (5 bases). Germline lookup yields CDR1 SGDLS and CDR2 YYNGEE. The V end was cut by 1 base, the J end by 4 bases, with 11 bases between. The CDR3 totals 14 residues. CDR3 nucleotides: TGTGCCAGCAGCGTAAATGGCAGGGCCACTGAAGCTTTCTTT. It is translated as CASSVNGRATEAFF.

The chain employs TRBV11-2 and TRBJ2-5, with D perhaps TRBD2 (5 bases). The CDR3 loop spans 16 amino acids. With 3 bases removed from V and 4 bases from J, the gap between germline ends came to 18 bases. Germline V CDR1 and CDR2: SGHAT, FQNNGV. This CDR3 reads CASSLPPPGIGETQYF. The CDR3 DNA reads as TGTGCCAGCAGCTTGCCCCCCCCGGGGATTGGAGAGACCCAGTACTTC.

This chain's CDR3 is CASSFIGEPPIEAFF. The CDR3 DNA is TGTGCCAGCAGTTTTATCGGAGAACCTCCCATTGAAGCTTTCTTT. The genes are TRBV28 and TRBJ1-1; D remains ambiguous. The CDR3 runs 15 residues. The germline V gene encodes CDR1 MDHEN and CDR2 SYDVKM. Trimming pared 3 bases from V and 7 bases from J, leaving 18 bases between.

V is TRBV21-1 and J is TRBJ1-5; the D call in the table, TRBD1, was not verified against the DNA. TRBV21-1 is a recognized pseudogene. CDR3 length: 16 residues. The CDR3 region has the DNA TGTGCCAGCAGCAAAGTGCGGTGGACAGGGTATCAGCCCCAGCATTTT. Its translation is CASSKVRWTGYQPQHF.

J is TRBJ2-2 and V is TRBV12-5, with TRBD2 as a possible D gene (6 bases). V shed 0 bases and J shed 5 bases, with 10 bases lying between them. Germline assignment: CDR1 LGHNT and CDR2 FRNRAP. The CDR3 loop spans 15 amino acids. The CDR3 is CASGLVPGGTGELFF. The CDR3 DNA reads as TGTGCTAGTGGTTTGGTCCCCGGAGGGACCGGGGAGCTGTTTTTT.

The CDR3 here is CASSFSGINQPQHF. The CDR3 DNA sequence: TGTGCCAGCAGTTTTTCAGGGATCAATCAGCCCCAGCATTTT. This chain uses TRBV27 with TRBJ1-5; D perhaps matches TRBD1 (5 bases). Germline V CDR1 and CDR2: MNHEY, SMNVEV (reference sequence). The length of the CDR3 is 14 residues. V lost 3 bases to trimming and J lost 3 bases, with 9 bases between them.

The chain is built from TRBV28 and TRBJ1-2, with TRBD1 matching over 7 bases. The germline CDR1 and CDR2 sequences are MDHEN and SYDVKM. J was trimmed by 5 bases and V by 6 bases; bases with no gene match: 6. The length of the CDR3 is 13 residues. The DNA of the CDR3 is TGTGCCAGCAGGTCCGGGACAGCTTATGGCTACACCTTC. It specifies CASRSGTAYGYTF.

This rearrangement joins TRBV20-1 to TRBJ2-4; 9 positions agree with TRBD1. V dropped 2 bases and J dropped 15; count of bases not matched to a gene: 2. CDR3 length: 10 residues. Per the germline V gene, CDR1 is DFQATT and CDR2 is SNEGSKA (reference sequence). The CDR3 region is CSARPDRGYF. The CDR3 nucleotides read TGCAGTGCTAGACCGGACAGGGGGTACTTC.

The chain couples TRBV5-1 to TRBJ2-3, with 11 bases lining up with TRBD2. J was trimmed by 5 bases and V by 4 bases; bases with no gene match: 15. This CDR3 has 18 residues. Germline CDR1 reads SGHRS; CDR2 reads YFSETQ. This chain's CDR3 is CASSLAPLAGGPGDTQYF. In nucleotides, the CDR3 is TGCGCCAGCAGCCTTGCCCCCTTAGCGGGGGGGCCTGGAGATACGCAGTATTTT.

The chain is built from TRBV2 and TRBJ2-3; 12 positions agree with TRBD2. The CDR3 contains 14 residues. Looked up from germline, CDR1 is SNHLY and CDR2 is FYNNEI. The V gene end was trimmed by 5 bases and the J gene end by 4 bases; junction bases not matched to a gene: 1. CDR3 amino acids: CASSPSGGADTQYF. The CDR3 DNA reads TGTGCCAGCAGTCCTAGCGGGGGGGCAGATACGCAGTATTTT.

This rearrangement joins TRBV6-1 to TRBJ1-1; TRBD1 agrees at 8 bases. In germline, CDR1 is MNHNS, CDR2 SASEGT. The CDR3 is 15 residues long. V was pared by 6 bases and J by 1 base, with 7 bases of the junction left unmatched. CDR3 sequence reads: CASRRYGQGNTEAFF. In DNA form, the CDR3 reads TGTGCCAGCAGGAGATACGGACAGGGGAACACTGAAGCTTTCTTT.

CDR3 in DNA: TGTGCCAGCAGCTTCCGGACAGGGTATTGGACAGATACGCAGTATTTT. Amino acid sequence: CASSFRTGYWTDTQYF. The J gene is TRBJ2-3, the V gene TRBV5-6; 8 positions match TRBD1. V lost 2 bases, J lost 3 bases, and 8 bases stayed unmatched. Germline CDR1 SGHDT, CDR2 YYEEEE. CDR3 size: 16 residues.